Listed below are T cell receptor beta chains from one sample, sequenced in a study of T cells in Graves' hyperthyroidism and ophthalmopathy. TCRdb recomputed calls from the multiplex PCR reads with MiXCR, one row per CDR3 protein. There are hundreds of thousands of distinct CDR3 sequences in the sample; more than 11% occur only once, and 4.5% to 6% lies in the top ten. Sample: blood. The source of these receptors is a woman younger than 45 with Graves' hyperthyroidism that later progressed to Graves' ophthalmopathy. The CDR3 runs from the conserved cysteine through the conserved F or W. D genes are given only for firm matches. Clone size is shown for a subset of rows, as once, few, many or a class of expanded clone.

many TRBJ2-7 TRBD2 TRBV20-1 CSARDRGDSSYEQYF TGCAGTGCTAGAGATCGGGGGGACTCCTCCTACGAGCAGTACTTC
many TRBJ1-5 - TRBV12-3/TRBV12-4 CASSPGSGVEGNQPQHF TGTGCCAGCAGTCCCGGGTCGGGTGTTGAGGGCAATCAGCCCCAGCATTTT
- TRBJ1-6 - TRBV4-1 CASSQDRGFGSPLHF TGCGCCAGCAGCCAAGACCGGGGGTTTGGTTCACCCCTCCACTTT
few TRBJ2-3 TRBD2 TRBV5-6 CASSLSLRERGTDTQYF TGTGCCAGCAGCTTGTCATTGCGGGAGCGAGGCACAGATACGCAGTATTTT
many TRBJ1-5 - TRBV2 CASSITQPQHF TGTGCCAGCAGCATCACTCAGCCCCAGCATTTT
many TRBJ2-7 - TRBV27 CASSPGESHEQYF TGTGCCAGCAGTCCCGGGGAAAGCCACGAGCAGTACTTC
many TRBJ1-1 - TRBV12-3/TRBV12-4 CASSLLILNTEAFF TGTGCCAGCAGTTTATTAATTTTGAACACTGAAGCTTTCTTT
few TRBJ2-7 TRBD1 TRBV27 CASSLTRDRAYYEQYF TGTGCCAGCAGTTTAACCAGGGACAGGGCATACTACGAGCAGTACTTC
- TRBJ2-2 - TRBV20-1 CSARDGSRGAGTGELFF TGCAGTGCTAGAGATGGCTCTCGTGGGGCGGGGACCGGGGAGCTGTTTTTT
many TRBJ2-1 - TRBV28 CASSPVDWNEQFF TGTGCCAGCAGCCCCGTCGACTGGAATGAGCAGTTCTTC
many TRBJ2-1 TRBD2 TRBV24-1 CATSDSPSGHNEQFF TGTGCCACCAGTGATTCCCCTAGCGGCCACAATGAGCAGTTCTTC
few TRBJ2-2 TRBD2 TRBV4-1 CASSPPGYGGGRITGELFF TGCGCCAGCAGCCCCCCCGGTTACGGTGGCGGGAGAATCACCGGGGAGCTGTTTTTT
many TRBJ1-6 - TRBV15 CATSRPGWRGNSPLHF TGTGCCACCAGCAGACCAGGCTGGAGGGGTAATTCACCCCTCCACTTT
once TRBJ2-7 TRBD1 TRBV4-1 CASRGPGQKRSYEQYF TGCGCCAGCAGGGGCCCGGGACAGAAAAGATCCTACGAGCAGTACTTC
- TRBJ2-3 TRBD2 TRBV14 CASSQLTSGSPTDTQYF TGTGCCAGCAGCCAACTTACTAGCGGGAGTCCGACAGATACGCAGTATTTT
- TRBJ2-1 - TRBV9 CASSVPDSYNEQFF TGTGCCAGCAGCGTACCGGACTCTTACAATGAGCAGTTCTTC
few TRBJ2-5 - TRBV11-1 CASSLEVPGVETQYF TGTGCCAGCAGCTTAGAAGTCCCAGGGGTCGAGACCCAGTACTTC
- TRBJ2-2 TRBD2 TRBV7-3 CASSLSSGRATNTGELFF TGTGCCAGCAGCTTAAGTAGCGGGAGGGCCACGAACACCGGGGAGCTGTTTTTT
- TRBJ2-2 - TRBV27 CASRPTRSNTGELVF TGTGCCAGCAGGCCGACAAGGAGCAACACCGGGGAGCTGGTTTTT
many TRBJ2-5 TRBD2 TRBV19 CASSPAAGGETQYF TGTGCCAGTAGTCCGGCGGCGGGAGGGGAGACCCAGTACTTC
- TRBJ1-5 TRBD1 TRBV19 CASRNRGDQPQHF TGTGCCAGTAGAAACAGGGGGGATCAGCCCCAGCATTTT
many TRBJ2-7 TRBD1 TRBV28 CASSPQGGIYEQYF TGTGCCAGCAGCCCACAGGGGGGTATCTACGAGCAGTACTTC
- TRBJ2-7 TRBD2 TRBV5-4 CASSPLPTSGRAIEQYF TGTGCCAGCAGCCCATTACCGACTAGCGGGAGGGCGATCGAGCAGTACTTC
few TRBJ2-7 TRBD1 TRBV29-1 CSVPTGAEQYF TGCAGCGTTCCAACAGGGGCGGAGCAGTACTTC
- TRBJ2-1 - TRBV27 CASSSDPVGWSYNELFF TGTGCCAGCAGTTCAGACCCCGTTGGGTGGTCCTACAATGAGCTGTTCTTC
- TRBJ1-5 - TRBV28 CATLVGLNQPQHF TGTGCCACTTTAGTGGGACTCAATCAGCCCCAGCATTTT
many TRBJ2-7 TRBD2 TRBV20-1 CSAPRPSGSYEQYF TGCAGTGCGCCGAGGCCTAGCGGCTCCTACGAGCAGTACTTC
few TRBJ2-3 - TRBV30 CAWSTDTDTQYF TGTGCCTGGAGTACAGACACAGATACGCAGTATTTT
- TRBJ2-5 - TRBV4-1 CASSHPVLSGVQTQYF TGCGCCAGCAGCCACCCCGTTTTGAGCGGCGTACAGACCCAGTACTTC
few TRBJ2-7 - TRBV19 CASSNGGTGSSYEQYF TGTGCCAGTAGTAACGGGGGCACAGGTAGCTCCTACGAGCAGTACTTC
many TRBJ2-2 - TRBV12-3/TRBV12-4 CASTERLNTGELFF TGTGCCAGCACCGAGAGACTAAACACCGGGGAGCTGTTTTTT
many TRBJ2-5 - TRBV7-9 CASSLAGLKETQYF TGTGCCAGCAGCTTAGCGGGACTCAAAGAGACCCAGTACTTC
many TRBJ2-7 TRBD1 TRBV6-1 CASSERPAGGLGYEQYF TGTGCCAGCAGTGAACGCCCCGCAGGGGGTCTCGGCTACGAGCAGTACTTC
many TRBJ2-4 TRBD1 TRBV14 CASSQAPGQGQNIQYF TGTGCCAGCAGCCAAGCTCCGGGACAGGGTCAAAACATTCAGTACTTC
many TRBJ2-1 TRBD2 TRBV9 CASSVATVGTSGASYNEQFF TGTGCCAGCAGCGTAGCTACGGTGGGGACTAGCGGGGCTTCCTACAATGAGCAGTTCTTC
many TRBJ1-6 TRBD1 TRBV14 CASSRQGSLSPLHF TGTGCCAGCAGCCGACAGGGCAGTTTGTCACCCCTCCACTTT
many TRBJ2-7 TRBD1 TRBV20-1 CSASRQGFPYEQYF TGCAGTGCTAGTAGACAGGGGTTCCCCTACGAGCAGTACTTC
- TRBJ2-7 - TRBV5-1 CASSPHPGQNEQYF TGCGCCAGCAGCCCTCATCCCGGACAGAACGAGCAGTACTTC
- TRBJ2-1 - TRBV28 CAGSLSGILYEQFF TGTGCCGGCAGTTTGTCAGGGATCCTCTACGAGCAGTTCTTC
few TRBJ1-2 - TRBV11-2 CASSLDEVLTYGYTF TGTGCCAGCAGCTTAGATGAGGTCCTCACCTATGGCTACACCTTC
many TRBJ2-1 - TRBV27 CASSLEAGLYNEQFF TGTGCCAGCAGTTTAGAAGCGGGTCTCTACAATGAGCAGTTCTTC
many TRBJ2-3 TRBD2 TRBV6-1 CASQKLAGIDTQYF TGTGCCAGCCAGAAACTAGCGGGAATAGATACGCAGTATTTT
few TRBJ2-7 TRBD2 TRBV20-1 CSARKLAGGVYEQYF TGCAGTGCTAGAAAACTAGCGGGAGGAGTTTACGAGCAGTACTTC
- TRBJ2-5 - TRBV30 CAWSGVANGDWTQYF TGTGCCTGGAGTGGAGTCGCAAACGGGGATTGGACCCAGTACTTC
many TRBJ1-1 TRBD1 TRBV19 CASSEQGAPDTEAFF TGTGCCAGTAGTGAACAGGGGGCGCCGGACACTGAAGCTTTCTTT
few TRBJ2-7 TRBD1 TRBV15 CATSKDRANEQYF TGTGCCACCAGCAAGGACAGGGCCAACGAGCAGTACTTC